One and the same sample provided the 17 T cell receptor beta chains below, sequenced in a study of identical twins. TCRdb reprocessed the 5' RACE reads with MiXCR, giving one entry per CDR3 protein. The repertoire consists of some 300,000 distinct CDR3 sequences, with around an eighth occurring once and the leading ten covering approximately 7.5%. This sample also appeared in a second study, on yellow fever vaccine responses in identical twins.

The sample comprised CD8+ T cells sorted from blood. These receptors originate from a woman aged 18 to 35 in good health.

The chain employs TRBV27 and TRBJ2-2; D call uncertain. This CDR3 comprises 13 residues. CDR1 is MNHEY, CDR2 SMNVEV, per germline (reference sequence). Trimming shortened V by 2 bases and J by 5 bases, and 6 bases separated the two germline ends. CDR3 in DNA: TGTGCCAGCAGTTTAGTCCGTACCGGGGAGCTGTTTTTT. This sequence encodes CASSLVRTGELFF.

This clonotype was picked up a small number of times. This rearrangement joins TRBV27 to TRBJ1-1, with D possibly TRBD1 on 6 matching bases. The CDR3 runs 13 residues. The ends were cut back, 5 bases at V and 4 bases at J, with 11 bases in the middle. Germline loops: CDR1 MNHEY, CDR2 SMNVEV (reference sequence). CDR3 sequence (DNA): TGTGCCAGCAGTCCCTGGACAGCCACTGAAGCTTTCTTT. It encodes CASSPWTATEAFF.

This clonotype was seen a handful of times. The chain is built from TRBV13 and TRBJ2-3, with no clear D. Trimming stripped 7 bases from V and 2 bases from J, with 22 bases between. The CDR3 covers 17 residues. Germline assignment: CDR1 PRHDT and CDR2 FYEKMQ (reference sequence). The CDR3 spells CASTITSEPPFTDTQYF. The DNA of the CDR3 is TGTGCCAGCACCATCACCTCCGAGCCTCCCTTCACAGATACGCAGTATTTT.

The sample holds a few counts of this clonotype. This chain uses TRBV27 with TRBJ2-3; TRBD1 aligns across 8 bases. Germline values: CDR1 MNHEY, CDR2 SMNVEV (reference sequence). CDR3 size: 16 residues. V gave up 5 bases and J gave up 4 bases; unmatched junction bases: 11. This CDR3 is CASSPRTGQWADTQYF. CDR3 nucleotides: TGTGCCAGCAGTCCCCGGACAGGGCAGTGGGCAGATACGCAGTATTTT.

The sample holds a few counts of this clonotype. V and J are TRBV5-1 and TRBJ2-3, with a tentative D call TRBD1 (6 bases). This CDR3 comprises 17 residues. Trimming took off 1 base at V and 4 bases at J, with 19 bases between the two ends. Germline V lookup: CDR1 SGHRS, CDR2 YFSETQ. CDR3 protein: CASSLPSGTLGADTQYF. The CDR3 DNA sequence: TGCGCCAGCAGCTTGCCGTCCGGGACACTCGGCGCAGATACGCAGTATTTT.

Only a few counts were recorded for this clonotype. V is TRBV9 and J is TRBJ2-1, with TRBD1 matching 8 bases. This CDR3 is built from 13 residues. V lost 0 bases, J lost 15 bases, and 8 bases stayed unmatched. Germline V gene data show CDR1 as SGDLS and CDR2 as YYNGEE. CDR3 DNA: TGTGCCAGCAGCGTAGGTCCGGGACAGGCGCCGTTCTTC. This sequence encodes CASSVGPGQAPFF.

This clonotype was seen at least ten times. The V call is TRBV10-2, the J call TRBJ2-7; a possible D gene is TRBD2 (6 bases). The V end lost 6 bases, the J end lost 1 base, and 10 bases lay between the germline ends. The length of the CDR3 is 13 residues. CDR1 WSHSY and CDR2 SAAADI come from the germline V gene. CDR3 bases: TGCGCCAGCAGGGAGGGTTATTCCTACGAGCAGTACGTC. As protein: CASREGYSYEQYV.

The chain links TRBV4-1 to TRBJ2-1; 8 nucleotides match TRBD2. The CDR3 loop spans 18 amino acids. After removal of 1 base from V and 2 bases from J, the junction contained 10 bases not matched to a gene. Per germline, CDR1 MGHRA and CDR2 YSYEKL. CDR3 protein: CASSQGLSGGGPYNEQFF. The DNA of the CDR3 is TGCGCCAGCAGCCAAGGGTTATCGGGCGGGGGGCCCTACAATGAGCAGTTCTTC.

The chain joins TRBV11-2 to TRBJ2-1, with 7 bases fitting TRBD1. The CDR3 runs to 14 residues. The ends lost 5 bases at V and 8 bases at J; junction bases unmatched: 9. Germline CDR1 SGHAT, CDR2 FQNNGV. In DNA, the CDR3 is TGTGCCAGCAGCCTTCAGGGGGTCCAGGATGAGCAGTTCTTC. Its translation is CASSLQGVQDEQFF.

This chain uses TRBV9 with TRBJ2-1; 7 bases agree with TRBD2. CDR3 size: 15 residues. Trimming took 7 bases from V and 7 from J; bases not matched to a gene: 14. Looked up from germline, CDR1 is SGDLS and CDR2 is YYNGEE. CDR3 amino acids: CASHLGEGRINEQFF. CDR3 nucleotides: TGTGCCAGCCATCTGGGGGAGGGCCGGATAAATGAGCAGTTCTTC.

This clonotype came up many times. The chain carries TRBV3-1 and TRBJ2-3; 9 positions agree with TRBD1. Germline lookup yields CDR1 LGHDT and CDR2 YNNKEL (reference sequence). J gave up 2 bases and V 2 bases, and 8 bases lay outside the gene matches. The CDR3 contains 17 residues. The CDR3 nucleotides read TGTGCCAGCAGCCAATGGACCGGACAGGGGTTCACAGATACGCAGTATTTT. The encoded protein is CASSQWTGQGFTDTQYF.

This chain joins TRBV29-1 and TRBJ2-1, with 8 bases fitting TRBD2. The CDR3 runs to 16 residues. V trimming: 7 bases; J trimming: 4 bases; junction bases outside the gene matches: 15. Germline lookup yields CDR1 SQVTM and CDR2 ANQGSEA. CDR3 DNA: TGCAGCGCCCACTATTTAGTAGCGGGGTATTACAATGAGCAGTTCTTC. Translated: CSAHYLVAGYYNEQFF.

The chain joins TRBV2 to TRBJ2-1; no definite D call. This CDR3 has 12 residues. Trimming took 2 bases from V and 7 from J, leaving 6 bases between them. Germline V gene data show CDR1 as SNHLY and CDR2 as FYNNEI. In nucleotides, the CDR3 is TGTGCCAGCAGTGAAACAGAAAATGAGCAGTTCTTC. As protein: CASSETENEQFF.

This chain connects TRBV29-1 to TRBJ2-7; the D is unclear. CDR3 length: 13 residues. The germline CDR1 and CDR2 sequences are SQVTM and ANQGSEA. Deletions cut 0 bases from V and 0 bases from J, with 6 bases between. In DNA form, the CDR3 reads TGCAGCGTTGAAGATTACACCTCCTACGAGCAGTACTTC. Translation gives CSVEDYTSYEQYF.

As DNA, the CDR3 is TGTGCCAGCAGGGGACGGGAAAATCAGCCCCAGCATTTT. Translated: CASRGRENQPQHF. The chain joins TRBV27 to TRBJ1-5; tentatively, D is TRBD1 (5 bases). The CDR3 has 13 residues. With 6 bases removed from V and 4 bases from J, the gap between germline ends came to 10 bases. Germline loops: CDR1 MNHEY, CDR2 SMNVEV (reference sequence).

This clonotype was observed a few times. In nucleotides, the CDR3 is TGCAGTGCTAGAGATCAAGCGGGAGATCGTAATGAGCAGTTCTTC. It codes for CSARDQAGDRNEQFF. The rearrangement links TRBV20-1 to TRBJ2-1; 8 bases are shared with TRBD2. The junction had 8 bases not matched to a gene; V was cut back by 0 bases and J by 7 bases. From germline, CDR1 is DFQATT and CDR2 SNEGSKA (reference sequence). The CDR3 totals 15 residues.

With respect to this clonotype: A read error may produce the germline difference seen at one junction end. The J gene is TRBJ1-2, the V gene TRBV5-5; weak D call: TRBD1 (6 bases). The V gene's germline CDR1 is SGHKS and CDR2 YYEKEE (reference sequence). This CDR3 spans 15 amino acids. CDR3 protein: CASSLRQVGDYGYTF. In DNA form, the CDR3 reads TGTGCCAGTAGCTTGCGACAGGTTGGGGACTATGGCTACACCTTC.